This note documents a single TCR beta chain sequence. The entry originates in a study of T cell changes during pregnancy in multiple sclerosis. The V gene's germline CDR1 is GTSNPN and CDR2 SVGIG (reference sequence). The CDR3 runs 13 residues. The trim removed 0 bases at V and 5 bases at J, leaving 1 base unmatched. Using immunoSEQ multiplex PCR, the repertoire was profiled, and TCRdb retains in-frame clones only, with some absent. The repertoire holds about 51,000 clones, with approximately 92% as singletons. This sample comprised CD4+ T cells from peripheral blood mononuclear cells, obtained in the third trimester of pregnancy. This TCR was sampled from a female donor with multiple sclerosis, enrolled in a pregnancy study. The gene calls are TRBV30 and TRBJ1-5; 7 bases line up with TRBD1. CDR3 coding DNA: TGTGCCTGGAGTGTTGACAGGGATCAGCCCCAGCATTTT. The encoded protein is CAWSVDRDQPQHF.